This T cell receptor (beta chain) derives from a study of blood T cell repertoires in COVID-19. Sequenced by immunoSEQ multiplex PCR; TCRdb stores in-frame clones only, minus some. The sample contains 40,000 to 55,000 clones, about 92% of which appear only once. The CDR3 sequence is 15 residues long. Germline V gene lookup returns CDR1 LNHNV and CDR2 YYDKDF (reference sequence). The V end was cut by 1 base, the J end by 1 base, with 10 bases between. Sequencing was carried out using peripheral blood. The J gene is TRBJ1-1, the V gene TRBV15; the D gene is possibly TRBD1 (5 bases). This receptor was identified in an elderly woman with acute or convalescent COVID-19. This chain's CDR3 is CATSRGGRSNTEAFF. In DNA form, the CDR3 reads TGTGCCACCAGCAGAGGGGGCAGGTCGAACACTGAAGCTTTCTTT.